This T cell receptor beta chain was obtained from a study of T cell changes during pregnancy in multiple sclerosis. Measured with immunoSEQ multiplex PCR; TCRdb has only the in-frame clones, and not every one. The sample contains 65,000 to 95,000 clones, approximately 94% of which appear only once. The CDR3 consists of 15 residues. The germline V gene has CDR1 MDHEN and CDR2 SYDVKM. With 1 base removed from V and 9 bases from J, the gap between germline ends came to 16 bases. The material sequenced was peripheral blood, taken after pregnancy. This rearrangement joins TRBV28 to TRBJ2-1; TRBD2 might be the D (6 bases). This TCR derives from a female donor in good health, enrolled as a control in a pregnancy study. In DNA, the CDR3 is TGTGCCAGCAGTTTATTGCGGTTTGAAGCGGGTGAGCAGTTCTTC. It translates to CASSLLRFEAGEQFF.